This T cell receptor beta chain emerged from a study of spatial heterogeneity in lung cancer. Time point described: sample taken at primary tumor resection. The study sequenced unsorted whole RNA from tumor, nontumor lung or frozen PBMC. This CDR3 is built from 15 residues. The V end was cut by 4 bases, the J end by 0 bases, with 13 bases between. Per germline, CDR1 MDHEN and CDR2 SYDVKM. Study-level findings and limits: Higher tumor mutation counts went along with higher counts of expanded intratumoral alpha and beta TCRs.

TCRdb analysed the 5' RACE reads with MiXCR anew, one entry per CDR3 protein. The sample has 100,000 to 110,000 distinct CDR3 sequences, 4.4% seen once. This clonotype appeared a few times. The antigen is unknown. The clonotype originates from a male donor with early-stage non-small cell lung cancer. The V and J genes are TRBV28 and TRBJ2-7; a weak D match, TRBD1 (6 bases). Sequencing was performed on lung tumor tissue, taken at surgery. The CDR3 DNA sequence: TGTGCCAGCAGTTCATACAGGGTATCCTCCTACGAGCAGTACTTC. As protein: CASSSYRVSSYEQYF.